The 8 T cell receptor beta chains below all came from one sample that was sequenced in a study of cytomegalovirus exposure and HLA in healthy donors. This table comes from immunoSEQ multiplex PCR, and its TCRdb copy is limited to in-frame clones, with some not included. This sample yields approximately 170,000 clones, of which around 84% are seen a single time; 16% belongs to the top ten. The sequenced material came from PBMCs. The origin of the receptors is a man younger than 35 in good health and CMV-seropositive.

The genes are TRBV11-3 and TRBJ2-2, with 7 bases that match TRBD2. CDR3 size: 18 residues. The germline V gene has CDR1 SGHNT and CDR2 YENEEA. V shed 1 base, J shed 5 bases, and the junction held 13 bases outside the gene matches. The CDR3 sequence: CASSLAGLGRRGTGELFF. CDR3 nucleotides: TGTGCCAGCAGCTTAGCTGGACTAGGCAGGCGGGGGACCGGGGAGCTGTTTTTT.

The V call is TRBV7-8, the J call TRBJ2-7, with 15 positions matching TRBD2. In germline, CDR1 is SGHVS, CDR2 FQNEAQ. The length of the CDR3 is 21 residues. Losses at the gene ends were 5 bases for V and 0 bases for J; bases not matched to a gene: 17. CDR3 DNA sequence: TGTGCCAGCAGCCCGGGGGTCGCCGGGACTAGCGGGAGGACTAGCTCCTACGAGCAGTACTTC. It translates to CASSPGVAGTSGRTSSYEQYF.

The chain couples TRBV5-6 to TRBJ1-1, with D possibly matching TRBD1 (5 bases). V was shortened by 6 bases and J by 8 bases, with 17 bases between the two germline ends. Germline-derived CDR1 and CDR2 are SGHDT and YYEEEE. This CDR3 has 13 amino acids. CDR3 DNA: TGTGCCAGCAACGTGGGTCGGGGGGTCGAAGCTTTCTTT. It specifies CASNVGRGVEAFF.

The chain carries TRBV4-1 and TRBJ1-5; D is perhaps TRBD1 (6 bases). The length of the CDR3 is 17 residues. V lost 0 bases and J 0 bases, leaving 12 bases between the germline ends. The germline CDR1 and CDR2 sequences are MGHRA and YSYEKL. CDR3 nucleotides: TGCGCCAGCAGCCAAGATGAGGGGGTCGATAGCAATCAGCCCCAGCATTTT. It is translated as CASSQDEGVDSNQPQHF.

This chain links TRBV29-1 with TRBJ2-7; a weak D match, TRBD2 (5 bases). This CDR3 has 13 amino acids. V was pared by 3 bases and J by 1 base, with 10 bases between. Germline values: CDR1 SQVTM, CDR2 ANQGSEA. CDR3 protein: CSVDQAASYEQYF. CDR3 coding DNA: TGCAGCGTTGATCAAGCGGCGTCCTACGAGCAGTACTTC.

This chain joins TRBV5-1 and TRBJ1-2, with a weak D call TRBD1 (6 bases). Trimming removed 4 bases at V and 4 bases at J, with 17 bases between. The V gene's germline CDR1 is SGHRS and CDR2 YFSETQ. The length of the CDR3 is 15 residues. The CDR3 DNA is TGCGCCAGCAGCCCACCGGACAGTAGTGGCTATGGCTACACCTTC. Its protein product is CASSPPDSSGYGYTF.

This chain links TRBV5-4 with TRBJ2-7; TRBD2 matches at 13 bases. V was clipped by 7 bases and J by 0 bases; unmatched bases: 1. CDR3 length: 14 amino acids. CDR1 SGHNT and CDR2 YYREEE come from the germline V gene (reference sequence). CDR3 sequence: CASRTSGSSYEQYF. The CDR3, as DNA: TGTGCCAGCCGGACTAGCGGGAGCTCCTACGAGCAGTACTTC.

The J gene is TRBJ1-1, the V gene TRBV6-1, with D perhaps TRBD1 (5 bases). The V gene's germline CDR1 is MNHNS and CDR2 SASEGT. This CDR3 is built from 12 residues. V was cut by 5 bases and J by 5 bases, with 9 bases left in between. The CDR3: CASSWGGTEAFF. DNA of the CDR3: TGTGCCAGCAGTTGGGGGGGGACTGAAGCTTTCTTT.